One sample yielded the 8 T cell receptor beta chains listed below, sequenced in a study of tissue T cells after allogeneic stem cell transplantation. Libraries were prepared by immunoSEQ multiplex PCR; TCRdb keeps only in-frame clonotypes and omits some of them. The table shows 1,500 to 2,000 clones, with less than 50% occurring only once. The sample's time point: mouse harvest day 14 after allogeneic transplant. Tail vein injection delivered 10^7 T-cell-depleted bone marrow cells and 10^6 splenic CD5+ T cells. Sequences were obtained from gut tissue. These receptors were obtained from a female BALB/c mouse given C57BL/6 T cells with graft-versus-host disease after an allogeneic hematopoietic cell transplant.

This clone was observed once. Gene names are mouse gene names. The observed sequence ends 1 residue before the CDR3 terminus, with the missing tail filled in from the germline J gene. The chain employs TRBV26 and TRBJ1-6; D ambiguous. TRBJ1-6 is labeled an ORF, and its function is uncertain. V was trimmed by 4 bases and J by 0 bases, leaving 4 bases between them. CDR1 and CDR2 (germline): KGHPV, FQNQEV (reference sequence). The CDR3 is made up of 14 amino acids. The sequenced part of the CDR3 DNA is TGTGCCAGCAGTCCGTCTTCCTATAATTCGCCCCTCTAC. Translation: CASSPSSYNSPLY. In full, the CDR3 is CASSPSSYNSPLYF.

As concerns this clone: Genes and germline come from the mouse. The CDR3 end lies 1 residue beyond the end of the read and is filled in from the germline J gene. The rearrangement uses TRBV26 and TRBJ1-1; D remains unclear. Trimming pared 6 bases from V and 0 bases from J, leaving 5 bases between. This CDR3 region has 12 residues. Germline-derived CDR1 and CDR2 are KGHPV and FQNQEV (reference sequence). CDR3 DNA (partial): TGTGCCAGCAGATCAACAAACACAGAAGTCTTC. It yields the protein CASRSTNTEVF. The CDR3 reads in full as CASRSTNTEVFF.

This clone was detected a few times. Gene names and germline match the mouse. Read sequence stops 1 residue before the CDR3 end, and the germline J gene provides the missing end. The rearrangement links TRBV20 to TRBJ2-1, with D tentatively TRBD1 (5 bases). Germline V gene lookup returns CDR1 GFQATS and CDR2 STVNSAI. The length of the CDR3 is 14 residues. V dropped 0 bases and J dropped 3 bases, with 9 bases sitting between them. The part of the CDR3 DNA that was read is TGTGGTGCTAGGGATGACAGTCTCTATGCTGAGCAGTTC. Residues: CGARDDSLYAEQF. The CDR3 in full is CGARDDSLYAEQFF.

This clone showed up just a few times. Genes here carry mouse names. The sequenced CDR3 bases are TGTGCCAGCAGTCTTCAGGGAGGAAACACAGAAGTCTTC. It specifies CASSLQGGNTEVF. The complete CDR3 protein is CASSLQGGNTEVFF. The J gene is TRBJ1-1, the V gene TRBV26, with D tentatively TRBD1 (5 bases). Coverage ceases 1 residue before the CDR3 finishes, and the germline J gene fills in the end. Germline V CDR1 and CDR2: KGHPV, FQNQEV (reference sequence). The CDR3 is made up of 14 amino acids. Trimming took off 3 bases at V and 1 base at J, with 9 bases between the two ends.

As to this clone: Gene names and germline match the mouse. The read gets to within 1 residue of the CDR3 end, and the germline J gene fills in the rest. J is TRBJ2-5 and V is TRBV13-1, with TRBD2 identical over 10 bases. V shed 5 bases, J shed 4 bases, and the junction held 4 bases outside the gene matches. Germline V gene data show CDR1 as NSHNY and CDR2 as SYGAGN. The CDR3 consists of 14 residues. CDR3 sequence reads: CASRCDWGEDTQYF. CDR3 DNA, as far as it was read: TGTGCCAGCAGGTGTGACTGGGGGGAAGACACCCAGTAC.

On this clone: Each gene name is a mouse one. The read ends 1 residue shy of where the CDR3 ends; the end is completed using the germline J gene. The chain links TRBV3 to TRBJ2-2; D is unclear. Trimming removed 4 bases from V and 4 bases from J, with 7 bases in between. The V gene's germline CDR1 is SNHLY and CDR2 FYNGKV (reference sequence). This CDR3 has 13 amino acids. CDR3 amino acids: CASSSWFTGQLYF. The CDR3 bases that were read are TGTGCCAGCAGCTCTTGGTTCACCGGGCAGCTCTAC.

About this clone itself: Genes and germline come from the mouse. The read gets to within 1 residue of the CDR3 end, and the germline J gene fills in the rest. The chain employs TRBV3 and TRBJ2-7; D is perhaps TRBD2 (6 bases). Trimming left V 2 bases short and J 0 bases short, with 8 bases between. CDR1 and CDR2 (germline): SNHLY, FYNGKV (reference sequence). The CDR3 is 14 amino acids. This CDR3 reads CASSLLGLSYEQYF. The covered CDR3 bases are TGTGCCAGCAGCTTACTGGGGCTCTCCTATGAACAGTAC.

About this clone itself: Genes and germline come from the mouse. The CDR3 end lies 1 residue beyond the end of the read and is filled in from the germline J gene. The J gene is TRBJ2-3, the V gene TRBV1; TRBD2 aligns across 8 bases. J gave up 0 bases and V 2 bases, and 1 base lay outside the gene matches. The CDR3 is made up of 15 amino acids. The germline gives CDR1 NSQYPW, CDR2 LRSPGD (reference sequence). The covered CDR3 bases are TGCACCTGCAGTGCACTGGGGGGTAGTGCAGAAACGCTGTAT. Amino acid sequence: CTCSALGGSAETLY. The entire CDR3 reads CTCSALGGSAETLYF.